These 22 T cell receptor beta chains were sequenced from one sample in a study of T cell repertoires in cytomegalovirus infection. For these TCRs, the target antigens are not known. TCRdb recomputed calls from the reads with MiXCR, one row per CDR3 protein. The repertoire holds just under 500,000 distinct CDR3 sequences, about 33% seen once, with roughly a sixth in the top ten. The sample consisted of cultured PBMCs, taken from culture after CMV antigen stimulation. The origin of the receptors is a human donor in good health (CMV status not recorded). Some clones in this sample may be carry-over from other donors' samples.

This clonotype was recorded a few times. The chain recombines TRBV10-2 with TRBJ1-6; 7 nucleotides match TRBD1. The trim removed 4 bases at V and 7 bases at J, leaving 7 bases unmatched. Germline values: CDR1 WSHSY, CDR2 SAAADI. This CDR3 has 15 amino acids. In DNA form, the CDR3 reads TGCGCCAGCAGTGGAGGGGACAGTGGGAATTCACCCCTCCACTTT. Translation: CASSGGDSGNSPLHF.

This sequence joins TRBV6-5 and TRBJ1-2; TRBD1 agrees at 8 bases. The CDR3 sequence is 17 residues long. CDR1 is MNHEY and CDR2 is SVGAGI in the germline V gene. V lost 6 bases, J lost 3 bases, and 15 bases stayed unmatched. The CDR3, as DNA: TGTGCCAGCAGCGCCACCCCCTCAACAGGGGGGTACTATGGCTACACCTTC. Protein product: CASSATPSTGGYYGYTF.

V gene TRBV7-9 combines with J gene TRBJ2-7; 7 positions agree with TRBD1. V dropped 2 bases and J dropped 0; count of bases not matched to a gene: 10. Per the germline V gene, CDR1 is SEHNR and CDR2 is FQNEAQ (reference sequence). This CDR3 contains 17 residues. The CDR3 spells CASSLTGTARYSYEQYF. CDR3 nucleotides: TGTGCCAGCAGCTTAACCGGGACAGCTCGCTACTCCTACGAGCAGTACTTC.

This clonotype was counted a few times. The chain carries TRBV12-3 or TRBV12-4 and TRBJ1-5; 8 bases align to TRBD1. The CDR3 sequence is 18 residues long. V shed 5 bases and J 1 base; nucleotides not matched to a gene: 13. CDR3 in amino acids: CASSLLARGLGSNQPQHF. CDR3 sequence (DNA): TGTGCCAGCAGTCTCCTCGCCAGGGGGCTGGGGAGCAATCAGCCCCAGCATTTT.

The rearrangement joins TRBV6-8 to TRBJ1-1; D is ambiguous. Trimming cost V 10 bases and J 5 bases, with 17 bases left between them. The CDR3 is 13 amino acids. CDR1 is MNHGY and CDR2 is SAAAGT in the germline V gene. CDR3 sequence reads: CANRRARPTEAFF. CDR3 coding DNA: TGTGCCAACCGTAGGGCCAGGCCGACTGAAGCTTTCTTT.

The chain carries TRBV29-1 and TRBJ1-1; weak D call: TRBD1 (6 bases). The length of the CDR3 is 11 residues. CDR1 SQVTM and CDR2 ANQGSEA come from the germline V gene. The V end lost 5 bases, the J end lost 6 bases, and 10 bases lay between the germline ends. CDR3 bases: TGCAGCGTTCCGACAGGCGCTGAAGCTTTCTTT. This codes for CSVPTGAEAFF.

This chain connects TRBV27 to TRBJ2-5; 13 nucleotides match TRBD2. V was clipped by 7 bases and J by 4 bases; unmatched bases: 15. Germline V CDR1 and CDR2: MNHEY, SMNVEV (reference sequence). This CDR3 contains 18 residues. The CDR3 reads CASKPGRLAGGVRETQYF. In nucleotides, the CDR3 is TGTGCCAGCAAGCCAGGTCGACTAGCGGGAGGAGTAAGAGAGACCCAGTACTTC.

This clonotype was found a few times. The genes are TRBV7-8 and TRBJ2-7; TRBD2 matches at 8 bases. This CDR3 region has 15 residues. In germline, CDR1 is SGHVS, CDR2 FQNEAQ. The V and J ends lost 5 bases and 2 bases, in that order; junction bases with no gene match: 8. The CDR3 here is CASSPGDSGAYEQYF. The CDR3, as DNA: TGTGCCAGCAGCCCAGGAGATAGCGGGGCCTACGAGCAGTACTTC.

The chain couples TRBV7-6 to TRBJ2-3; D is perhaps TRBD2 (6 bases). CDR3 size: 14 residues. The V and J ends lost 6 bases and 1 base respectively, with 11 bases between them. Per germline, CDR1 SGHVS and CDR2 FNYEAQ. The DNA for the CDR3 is TGTGCCAGCAGGCCGGGGAGGCGCACAGATACGCAGTATTTT. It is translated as CASRPGRRTDTQYF.

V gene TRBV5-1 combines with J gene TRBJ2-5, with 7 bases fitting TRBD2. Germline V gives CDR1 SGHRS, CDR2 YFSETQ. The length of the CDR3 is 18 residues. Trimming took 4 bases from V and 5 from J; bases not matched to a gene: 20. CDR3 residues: CASSRSQAGINRGETQYF. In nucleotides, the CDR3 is TGCGCCAGCAGCCGAAGCCAAGCGGGGATCAACCGTGGGGAGACCCAGTACTTC. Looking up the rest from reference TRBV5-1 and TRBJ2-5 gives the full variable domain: KAGVTQTPRYLIKTRGQQVTLSCSPISGHRSVSWYQQTPGQGLQFLFEYFSETQRNKGNFPGRFSGRQFSNSRSEMNVSTLELGDSALYLCASSRSQAGINRGETQYFGPGTRLLVL.

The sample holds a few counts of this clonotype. This CDR3 reads CASSQKYRVTEAFF. Here the CDR3 DNA reads TGTGCCAGCAGCCAAAAATACAGGGTTACTGAAGCTTTCTTT. The rearrangement uses TRBV7-9 and TRBJ1-1; D possibly corresponds to TRBD1 (6 bases). The length of the CDR3 is 14 residues. Germline loops: CDR1 SEHNR, CDR2 FQNEAQ (reference sequence). The V and J ends lost 5 bases and 5 bases respectively, with 15 bases between them. The variable domain in full, completed from reference TRBV7-9 and TRBJ1-1, reads DTGVSQNPRHKITKRGQNVTFRCDPISEHNRLYWYRQTLGQGPEFLTYFQNEAQLEKSRLLSDRFSAERPKGSFSTLEIQRTEQGDSAMYLCASSQKYRVTEAFFGQGTRLTVV.

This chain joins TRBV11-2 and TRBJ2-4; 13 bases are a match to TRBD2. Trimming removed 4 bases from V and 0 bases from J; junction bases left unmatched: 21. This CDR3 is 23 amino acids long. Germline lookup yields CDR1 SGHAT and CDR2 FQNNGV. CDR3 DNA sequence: TGTGCCAGCAGCTCCTGGCCTGCACCCTGGGGACTAGCGGGGCCTTTAGCCAAAAACATTCAGTACTTC. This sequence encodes CASSSWPAPWGLAGPLAKNIQYF.

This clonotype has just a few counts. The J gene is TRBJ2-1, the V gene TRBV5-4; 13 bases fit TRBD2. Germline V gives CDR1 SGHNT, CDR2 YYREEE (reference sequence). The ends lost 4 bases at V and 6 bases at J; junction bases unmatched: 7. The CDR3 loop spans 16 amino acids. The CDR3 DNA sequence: TGTGCCAGCAGCCCCCGGACTAGCGGGAGCTTCAATGAGCAGTTCTTC. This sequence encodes CASSPRTSGSFNEQFF.

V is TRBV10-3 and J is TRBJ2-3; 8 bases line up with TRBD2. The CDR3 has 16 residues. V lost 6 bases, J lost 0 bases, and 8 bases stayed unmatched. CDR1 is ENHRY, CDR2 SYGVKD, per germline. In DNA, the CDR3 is TGTGCCATCAGAGCGCGACTAGCGCACAGCACAGATACGCAGTATTTT. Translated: CAIRARLAHSTDTQYF.

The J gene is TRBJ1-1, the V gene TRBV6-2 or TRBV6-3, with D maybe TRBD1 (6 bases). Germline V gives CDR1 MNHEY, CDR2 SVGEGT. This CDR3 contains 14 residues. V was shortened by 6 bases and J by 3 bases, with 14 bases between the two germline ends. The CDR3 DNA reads TGTGCCAGCAGATGGGACAAGAGGGACACTGAAGCTTTCTTT. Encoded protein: CASRWDKRDTEAFF.

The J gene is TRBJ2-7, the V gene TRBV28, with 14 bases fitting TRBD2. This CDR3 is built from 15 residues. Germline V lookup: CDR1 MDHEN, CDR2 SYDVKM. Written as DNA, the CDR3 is TGCTCCGAACTTGGACTAGCGGGAGGCTCCTACGAGCAGTACGTC. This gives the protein CSELGLAGGSYEQYV.

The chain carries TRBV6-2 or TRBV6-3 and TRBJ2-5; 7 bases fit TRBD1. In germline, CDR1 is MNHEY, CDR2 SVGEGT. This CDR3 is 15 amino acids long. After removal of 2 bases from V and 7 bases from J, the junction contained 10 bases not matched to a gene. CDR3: CASSYGTVLLGTQYF. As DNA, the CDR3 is TGTGCCAGCAGTTACGGGACAGTTCTGTTGGGGACCCAGTACTTC.

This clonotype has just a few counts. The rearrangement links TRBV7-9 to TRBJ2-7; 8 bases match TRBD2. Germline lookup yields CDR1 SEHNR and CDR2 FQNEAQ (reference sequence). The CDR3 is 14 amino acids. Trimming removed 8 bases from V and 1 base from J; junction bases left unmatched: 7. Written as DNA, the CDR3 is TGTGCCAGCCAGCGGAGCGGGAGTTCCTACGAGCAGTACTTC. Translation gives CASQRSGSSYEQYF.

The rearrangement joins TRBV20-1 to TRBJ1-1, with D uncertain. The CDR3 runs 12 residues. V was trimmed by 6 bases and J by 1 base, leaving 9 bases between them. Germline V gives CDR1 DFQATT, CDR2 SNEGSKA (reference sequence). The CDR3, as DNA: TGCAGTGCGCCCAACAGGAACACTGAAGCTTTCTTT. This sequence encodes CSAPNRNTEAFF.

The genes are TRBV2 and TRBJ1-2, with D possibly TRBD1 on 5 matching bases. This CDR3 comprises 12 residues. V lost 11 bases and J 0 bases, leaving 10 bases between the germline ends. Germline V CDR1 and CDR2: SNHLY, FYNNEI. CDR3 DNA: TGTGCCGCGGGGACGTCTAACTATGGCTACACCTTC. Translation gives CAAGTSNYGYTF.

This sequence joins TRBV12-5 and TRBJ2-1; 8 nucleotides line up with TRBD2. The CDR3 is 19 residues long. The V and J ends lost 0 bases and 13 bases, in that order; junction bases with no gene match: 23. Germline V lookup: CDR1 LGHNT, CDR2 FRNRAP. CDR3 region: CASGLVRVTSGHPSGIQFF. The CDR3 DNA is TGTGCTAGTGGTTTGGTACGGGTAACTAGCGGCCACCCTTCGGGGATCCAGTTCTTC.

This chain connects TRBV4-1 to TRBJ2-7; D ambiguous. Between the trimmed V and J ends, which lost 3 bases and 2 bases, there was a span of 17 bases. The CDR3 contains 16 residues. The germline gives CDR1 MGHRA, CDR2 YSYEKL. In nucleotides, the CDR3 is TGCGCCAGCAGCCACCTGGTCGGGCAGCAAGCCTACGAGCAGTACTTC. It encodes CASSHLVGQQAYEQYF.